This T cell receptor beta chain was observed in a study of neurological immune-mediated disorders. On the study more broadly: Multiple sclerosis patients numbered around 35, of whom around 31 were relapsing-remitting and 3 secondary progressive. Regarding the study as a whole: When the repertoires were sorted by phylogenetic grouping, those of 18 of 34 multiple sclerosis patients ended up in one related-CDR3 cluster, a possible signature. There was no clinical or MRI feature that showed an association with the multiple sclerosis repertoire cluster. HTLV-1-associated myelopathy showed the most TCR clonal expansion; multiple sclerosis the least, below healthy controls.

TCRdb reprocessed the 5' RACE reads via MiXCR and lists one record per CDR3 protein. The table has about 74,000 distinct CDR3 sequences, around 5% seen once. The junction had 9 bases not matched to a gene; V was cut back by 1 base and J by 3 bases. The CDR3 consists of 18 residues. Germline-derived CDR1 and CDR2 are SGHRS and YFSETQ. As to this clonotype: Its antigen is not known.

Sequencing input: PBMCs. This receptor was identified in a man aged 18 to 29 with multiple sclerosis. The rearrangement links TRBV5-1 to TRBJ1-4, with 10 bases lining up with TRBD1. CDR3 nucleotides: TGCGCCAGCAGCTTGTATCGGGACAGGGGTGCGGCTAATGAAAAACTGTTTTTT. It yields the protein CASSLYRDRGAANEKLFF.